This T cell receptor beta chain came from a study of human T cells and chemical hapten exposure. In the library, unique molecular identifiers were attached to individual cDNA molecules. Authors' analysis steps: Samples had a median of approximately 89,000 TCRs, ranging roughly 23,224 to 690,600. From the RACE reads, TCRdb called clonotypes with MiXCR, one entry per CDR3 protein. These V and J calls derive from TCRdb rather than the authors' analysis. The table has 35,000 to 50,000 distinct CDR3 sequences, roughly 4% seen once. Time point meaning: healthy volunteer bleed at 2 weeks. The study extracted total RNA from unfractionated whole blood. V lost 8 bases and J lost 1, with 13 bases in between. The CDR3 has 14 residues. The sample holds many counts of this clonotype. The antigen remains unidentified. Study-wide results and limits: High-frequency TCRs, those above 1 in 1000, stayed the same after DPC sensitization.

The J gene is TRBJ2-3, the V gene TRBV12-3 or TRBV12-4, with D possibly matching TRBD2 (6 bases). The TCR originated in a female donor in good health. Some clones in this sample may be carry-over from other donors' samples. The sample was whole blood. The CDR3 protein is CASAAVAGTDTQYF. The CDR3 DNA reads TGTGCCAGCGCGGCGGTAGCGGGCACAGATACGCAGTATTTT.